This section outlines one T cell receptor (beta chain) sequence together with its context. Its antigen is currently unknown. These data belong to a study of radiation and T cells in renal cell carcinoma. Points from the study as a whole: No pretreatment tumor biopsies were available for baseline clonotypes.

Assay: immunoSEQ multiplex PCR; the TCRdb copy retains only in-frame clones and omits some. The data show approximately 86,000 clones, with roughly 80% seen just once and just under 9.5% held by the top ten. As to time point: blood 4 weeks post-SBRT, at nephrectomy. The treatment is: 15 Gy SBRT to primary tumor, nephrectomy 4 weeks later. Nephrectomy followed 15 Gy stereotactic body radiation by 4 weeks. Blood was sampled at baseline, 2 weeks and 4 weeks after SBRT. The tumor was a clear cell renal cell carcinoma. Trimming took off 5 bases at V and 4 bases at J, with 10 bases between the two ends. Germline CDR1 and CDR2: SGHRS and YFSETQ. There are 12 residues in the CDR3.

The source material was blood, sampled from a patient whose treatment included radiotherapy and nephrectomy. The V call is TRBV5-1, the J call TRBJ2-7; tentatively, D is TRBD1 (6 bases). The receptor was isolated from a man aged 50 or older with renal cell carcinoma. DNA for the CDR3: TGCGCCAGCAGTTCACAGGGTTACGAGCAGTACTTC. It is translated as CASSSQGYEQYF.